These T cell receptor beta chains were read from a single sample in a study of PD-1 blockade in classical Hodgkin lymphoma. Using immunoSEQ multiplex PCR, the repertoire was profiled, and TCRdb retains in-frame clones only, with some absent. This sample has some 86,000 clones, with roughly nine tenths found just once. The specimen was peripheral blood mononuclear cells (PBMCs), collected before the fourth cycle of nivolumab. The receptors stem from a human donor with classical Hodgkin lymphoma. Both conserved end residues are part of each CDR3. Fields, in order: CDR3 protein, J gene, V gene.

CASSYTGELFF	TRBJ2-2	TRBV9
CAWSVTGLGNQPQHF	TRBJ1-5	TRBV30
CASSPPTSGGSSYEQYF	TRBJ2-7	TRBV18
CASSLIRDRGFEQYF	TRBJ2-7	TRBV7-2
CASRYLLGVGPPEKLFF	TRBJ1-4	TRBV12-2
CASSWDGEMNTEAFF	TRBJ1-1	TRBV6-6
CASSLNRSGRRTEAFF	TRBJ1-1	TRBV28
CASSSTGAGNTIYF	TRBJ1-3	TRBV5-6
CASSLATTYEQYF	TRBJ2-7	TRBV28
CASSELDRVNYGYTF	TRBJ1-2	TRBV2
CASSLAGPETDTQYF	TRBJ2-3	TRBV5-4
CASSKCGQYEQYF	TRBJ2-7	TRBV21-1
CASSSTGVHQPQHF	TRBJ1-5	TRBV6-5
CASSEAGSYNQPQHF	TRBJ1-5	TRBV2
CASSARAGLVLDTIYF	TRBJ1-3	TRBV7-8
CASSTGISTNEKLFF	TRBJ1-4	TRBV19
CASSLEVGTSVTGELFF	TRBJ2-2	TRBV7-8
CASSGNHYGYTF	TRBJ1-2	TRBV9
CASRGGEELYNSPLHF	TRBJ1-6	TRBV5-6
CASSYLSSVYEQYF	TRBJ2-7	TRBV6-5
CASSLADRGVYNEQFF	TRBJ2-1	TRBV5-1
CASSKFLIGRHSNQPQHF	TRBJ1-5	TRBV19
CASSYKGQHYGYTF	TRBJ1-2	TRBV6-5
CASSRPGGHEQYF	TRBJ2-7	TRBV7-9
CASSLWTDTEAFF	TRBJ1-1	TRBV27
CSANPSYEQYF	TRBJ2-7	TRBV20-1
CASSPRQGGTDTQYF	TRBJ2-3	TRBV11-1
CASGPLRQGVTEAFF	TRBJ1-1	TRBV7-3
CASSKNRETGQPQHF	TRBJ1-5	TRBV19
CAWGGTYGYTF	TRBJ1-2	TRBV30
CATSRELRTGRSGNTIYF	TRBJ1-3	TRBV15
CASSYGTGELFF	TRBJ2-2	TRBV28
CASSLAASGDYNEQFF	TRBJ2-1	TRBV5-1
CASIRGLNTGELFF	TRBJ2-2	TRBV19
CASSPVGQAQPQHF	TRBJ1-5	TRBV19
CASSWTGGSSGANVLTF	TRBJ2-6	TRBV7-9
CASSLRQSSYNSPLHF	TRBJ1-6	TRBV27
CASRVDGTYEQYF	TRBJ2-7	TRBV2
CASSDPRGQEWTF	TRBJ2-6	TRBV9
CASSLDGYEQYF	TRBJ2-7	TRBV6-6
CASSLEGYDSPLHF	TRBJ1-6	TRBV7-3
CASTQRGLRRGTQYF	TRBJ2-5	TRBV6-9
CASSECPAAAKNIQYF	TRBJ2-4	TRBV6-1